This T cell receptor (beta chain) is drawn from a study of blood T cell repertoires in COVID-19. In the study overall: Samples of COVID-19 (acute and convalescent) were obtained from the United States, Italy and Spain. PBMCs, B-cell-depleted T cells, or T cells were the source of the cDNA or gDNA that made up the material.

The CDR3 contains 12 residues. Trimming took 6 bases from V and 4 from J, leaving 9 bases between them. Germline CDR1 is SGHAT and CDR2 is FQNNGV. Methods used by the authors: Estimation of nucleated cell counts relied on the amplification of reference gene primers. Data came from immunoSEQ multiplex PCR; TCRdb stores just in-frame clones and leaves some out. D and trimming were read from the DNA, whereas the V and J calls and clone size are those reported in that table. Here the sample spans about 40,000 clones, roughly three quarters being singletons. The chain is built from TRBV11-2 and TRBJ2-5, with unresolved D. This TCR came from a woman older than 75 with acute or convalescent COVID-19. Sequencing was done on a sample of peripheral blood. The CDR3, as DNA: TGTGCCAGCAGTCATGGCGGAGAGACCCAGTACTTC. This translates into CASSHGGETQYF.